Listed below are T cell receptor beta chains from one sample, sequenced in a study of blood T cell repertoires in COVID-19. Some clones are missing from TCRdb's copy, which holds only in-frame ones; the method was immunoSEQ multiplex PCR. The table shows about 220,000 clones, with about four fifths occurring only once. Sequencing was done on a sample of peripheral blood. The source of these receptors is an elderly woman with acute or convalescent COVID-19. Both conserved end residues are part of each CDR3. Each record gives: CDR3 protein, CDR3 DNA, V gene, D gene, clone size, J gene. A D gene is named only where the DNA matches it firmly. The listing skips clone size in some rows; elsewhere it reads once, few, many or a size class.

CASTRGRFSQQYF	TGTGCCAGCACCAGGGGCAGATTTTCCCAGCAGTACTTC	TRBV12-3/TRBV12-4	NA	few	TRBJ2-7
CAWKGTGEAYTF	TGTGCCTGGAAAGGTACAGGGGAAGCCTACACCTTC	TRBV30	TRBD1	NA	TRBJ1-2
CASSPGQGGGNTEAFF	TGTGCCAGCAGCCCCGGACAGGGGGGCGGGAACACTGAAGCTTTCTTT	TRBV7-9	TRBD1	NA	TRBJ1-1
CAISLAGGPLQYF	TGTGCCATCAGTTTAGCGGGGGGTCCTCTTCAGTACTTC	TRBV10-3	TRBD2	NA	TRBJ2-4
CASSLDPMGAETQYF	TGTGCCAGCAGCTTAGACCCGATGGGAGCGGAGACCCAGTACTTC	TRBV7-9	NA	NA	TRBJ2-5
CASSPWTVENYGYTF	TGTGCCAGCAGCCCCTGGACAGTGGAGAACTATGGCTACACCTTC	TRBV4-2	NA	NA	TRBJ1-2
CAWSGRVDSPLHF	TGTGCCTGGAGCGGGCGGGTAGATTCACCCCTCCACTTT	TRBV30	NA	NA	TRBJ1-6
CASSQLGPDTQYF	TGTGCCAGCAGCCAACTGGGGCCAGATACGCAGTATTTT	TRBV14	NA	NA	TRBJ2-3
CASSLSGAAKLETQYF	TGTGCCAGCAGCTTAAGCGGGGCGGCGAAATTGGAGACCCAGTACTTC	TRBV13	TRBD2	NA	TRBJ2-5
CASSRDILYEQYF	TGTGCCAGCAGCAGAGACATTCTCTACGAGCAGTACTTC	TRBV7-9	NA	NA	TRBJ2-7
CASSSRRGAYSQPQHF	TGTGCCAGCAGTTCCCGACGGGGGGCGTATAGTCAGCCCCAGCATTTT	TRBV6-6	NA	NA	TRBJ1-5
CAISEGGIMNTEAFF	TGTGCCATCAGTGAGGGGGGGATCATGAACACTGAAGCTTTCTTT	TRBV10-3	NA	NA	TRBJ1-1
CASTTGTNTGELFF	TGTGCCAGCACTACAGGGACGAACACCGGGGAGCTGTTTTTT	TRBV19	NA	NA	TRBJ2-2
CASLRDKSYEQYF	TGTGCCAGCCTCCGGGACAAATCCTACGAGCAGTACTTC	TRBV19	NA	NA	TRBJ2-7
CATSGLLHGTGDTYNEQFF	TGTGCCACCAGTGGCCTCCTCCATGGGACAGGGGACACCTACAATGAGCAGTTCTTC	TRBV24-1	TRBD1	few	TRBJ2-1
CASSVRPGGTDTQYF	TGTGCCAGCAGTGTAAGGCCAGGGGGCACAGATACGCAGTATTTT	TRBV6-4	NA	NA	TRBJ2-3
CASSKEGTRRETQYF	TGTGCCAGCAGCAAAGAAGGGACTAGACGAGAGACCCAGTACTTC	TRBV21-1	NA	NA	TRBJ2-5
CASSLGNRNYGYTF	TGTGCCAGCAGCTTGGGGAACAGGAACTATGGCTACACCTTC	TRBV5-6	NA	NA	TRBJ1-2
CASSLVGQGNQPQHF	TGTGCCAGCAGCTTAGTGGGTCAGGGGAATCAGCCCCAGCATTTT	TRBV7-2	NA	NA	TRBJ1-5
CASSLGGGQGNYGYTF	TGTGCCAGCAGCTTAGGGGGGGGACAGGGCAACTATGGCTACACCTTC	TRBV7-2	TRBD1	NA	TRBJ1-2
CSARGGGTQYF	TGCAGTGCGCGAGGGGGGGGTACGCAGTATTTT	TRBV20-1	NA	NA	TRBJ2-3
CATSDPKHRDRRQGEQFF	TGTGCCACCAGTGATCCGAAACACCGGGACCGGCGACAGGGTGAGCAGTTCTTC	TRBV24-1	TRBD1	NA	TRBJ2-1
CASSLSGGSTDTQYF	TGTGCCAGCAGTCTTAGCGGGGGTAGCACAGATACGCAGTATTTT	TRBV7-6	TRBD2	NA	TRBJ2-3
CASSEGTSGGLSSYEQYF	TGTGCCAGCAGTGAGGGGACTAGCGGGGGCCTCAGCTCCTACGAGCAGTACTTC	TRBV2	TRBD2	NA	TRBJ2-7
CASSPQEAYEQYF	TGTGCCAGCTCACCACAAGAGGCCTACGAGCAGTACTTC	TRBV18	NA	NA	TRBJ2-7
CASSYSTGSGETQYF	TGTGCCAGCAGTTACTCGACAGGGTCTGGGGAGACCCAGTACTTC	TRBV6-5	TRBD1	NA	TRBJ2-5
CASSVDMVSPLHF	TGTGCCAGCAGCGTTGACATGGTTTCACCCCTCCACTTT	TRBV12-3/TRBV12-4	NA	NA	TRBJ1-6
CASSLTPGQGAAEAFF	TGCGCCAGCAGCTTGACCCCGGGACAGGGGGCGGCTGAAGCTTTCTTT	TRBV5-1	TRBD1	once	TRBJ1-1
CASHSSNQPQHF	TGTGCCAGTCACTCCAGCAATCAGCCCCAGCATTTT	TRBV19	NA	few	TRBJ1-5
CASSQGDGRGFYGYTF	TGTGCCAGCAGCCAGGGGGATGGTAGGGGTTTTTATGGCTACACCTTC	TRBV7-6	TRBD1	NA	TRBJ1-2
CASSLGRGQGVTDTQYF	TGTGCCAGCAGCTTAGGCCGGGGACAGGGGGTAACAGATACGCAGTATTTT	TRBV7-3	TRBD1	once	TRBJ2-3
CASSFLLTGYEQYF	TGTGCCAGCAGCTTCTTACTGACTGGGTACGAGCAGTACTTC	TRBV7-2	NA	once	TRBJ2-7
CASSYSPGGGNGYTF	TGTGCCAGCAGTTACTCGCCGGGTGGGGGGAATGGCTACACCTTC	TRBV6-5	NA	NA	TRBJ1-2
CASSPHRGGLHGYTF	TGTGCCAGCAGCCCCCATCGGGGGGGGTTACATGGCTACACCTTC	TRBV7-9	NA	NA	TRBJ1-2
CASSNQGPYGYTF	TGTGCCAGCAGTAACCAGGGGCCGTATGGCTACACCTTC	TRBV6-5	NA	NA	TRBJ1-2
CASSLGGTGWNPGELFF	TGTGCCAGCAGCTTAGGCGGGACAGGGTGGAACCCCGGGGAGCTGTTTTTT	TRBV11-3	TRBD1	NA	TRBJ2-2
CAWSGVAGGEQITQYF	TGTGCCTGGAGTGGGGTAGCGGGGGGCGAACAGATAACGCAGTATTTT	TRBV30	TRBD2	NA	TRBJ2-3
CASSLAGTGGAVAGELFF	TGCGCCAGCAGCTTGGCCGGGACAGGGGGCGCGGTTGCCGGGGAGCTGTTTTTT	TRBV5-1	TRBD1	NA	TRBJ2-2
CASSHFRQVLTGELFF	TGTGCCAGCAGCCACTTTAGGCAGGTTCTCACCGGGGAGCTGTTTTTT	TRBV6-2/TRBV6-3	NA	NA	TRBJ2-2
CASSRLAGGHSTDTQYF	TGTGCCAGCAGCCGACTAGCGGGGGGGCATAGCACAGATACGCAGTATTTT	TRBV9	TRBD2	NA	TRBJ2-3
CASSPDRDYEQYF	TGTGCCAGCAGTCCGGACAGGGACTACGAGCAGTACTTC	TRBV12-3/TRBV12-4	TRBD1	NA	TRBJ2-7
CASSLRGPYGYTF	TGTGCCAGCAGCCTCAGGGGGCCCTATGGCTACACCTTC	TRBV13	TRBD1	NA	TRBJ1-2
CASRARDRLNTEAFF	TGTGCCAGTAGGGCACGGGACAGGCTGAACACTGAAGCTTTCTTT	TRBV19	TRBD1	NA	TRBJ1-1
CASGLVASGGPSSYNEQFF	TGTGCTAGTGGTTTGGTAGCTAGCGGGGGCCCAAGCTCCTACAATGAGCAGTTCTTC	TRBV12-5	TRBD2	NA	TRBJ2-1
CASSVGGTGTNTGELFF	TGTGCCAGCAGCGTAGGCGGGACAGGGACCAACACCGGGGAGCTGTTTTTT	TRBV9	TRBD1	NA	TRBJ2-2
CASSMRTGGLTEAFF	TGTGCCAGTAGTATGCGGACAGGGGGACTCACTGAAGCTTTCTTT	TRBV19	TRBD1	NA	TRBJ1-1
CASSLPGSGSYEQYF	TGTGCCAGCAGTCTCCCGGGTTCAGGGTCCTACGAGCAGTACTTC	TRBV28	NA	NA	TRBJ2-7
CASSSGTEFYEQYF	TGTGCCAGCAGTTCCGGGACAGAGTTCTACGAGCAGTACTTC	TRBV7-9	TRBD1	few	TRBJ2-7
CASSQVDLLVYNEQFF	TGCGCCAGCAGCCAAGTCGACTTGCTCGTTTACAATGAGCAGTTCTTC	TRBV4-1	NA	few	TRBJ2-1
CASSSVGDYGYTF	TGTGCCAGCAGCTCTGTAGGGGACTATGGCTACACCTTC	TRBV6-5	NA	NA	TRBJ1-2
CASRERQDNNSPLHF	TGCGCCAGCAGGGAAAGACAGGATAATAATTCACCCCTCCACTTT	TRBV5-1	NA	once	TRBJ1-6
CASSQEEGKVVGYGYTF	TGTGCCAGCAGCCAAGAGGAGGGAAAAGTCGTGGGCTATGGCTACACCTTC	TRBV3-1/TRBV3-2	NA	few	TRBJ1-2